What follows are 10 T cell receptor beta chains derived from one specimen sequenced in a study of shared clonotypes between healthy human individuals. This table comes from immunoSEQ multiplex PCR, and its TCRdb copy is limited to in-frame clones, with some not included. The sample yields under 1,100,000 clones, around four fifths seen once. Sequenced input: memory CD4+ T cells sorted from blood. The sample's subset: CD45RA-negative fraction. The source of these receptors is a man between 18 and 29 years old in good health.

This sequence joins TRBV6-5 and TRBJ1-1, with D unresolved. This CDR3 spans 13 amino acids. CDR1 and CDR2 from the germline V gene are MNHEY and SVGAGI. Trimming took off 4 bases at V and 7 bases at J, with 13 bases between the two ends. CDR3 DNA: TGTGCCAGCAGTTCCGCCGTGGGATTTGAAGCTTTCTTT. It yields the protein CASSSAVGFEAFF.

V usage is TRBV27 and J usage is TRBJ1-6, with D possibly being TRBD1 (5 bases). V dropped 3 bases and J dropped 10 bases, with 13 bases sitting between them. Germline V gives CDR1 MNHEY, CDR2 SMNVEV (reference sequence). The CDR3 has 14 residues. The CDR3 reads CASSFRGEVSPLHF. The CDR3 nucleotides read TGTGCCAGCAGTTTTAGGGGAGAGGTCTCACCCCTCCACTTT.

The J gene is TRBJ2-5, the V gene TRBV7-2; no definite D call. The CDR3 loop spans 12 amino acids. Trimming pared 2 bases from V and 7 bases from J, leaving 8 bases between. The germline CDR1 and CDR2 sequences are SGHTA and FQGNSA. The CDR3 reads CASSLQESTQYF. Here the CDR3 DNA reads TGTGCCAGCAGCTTACAGGAATCGACCCAGTACTTC.

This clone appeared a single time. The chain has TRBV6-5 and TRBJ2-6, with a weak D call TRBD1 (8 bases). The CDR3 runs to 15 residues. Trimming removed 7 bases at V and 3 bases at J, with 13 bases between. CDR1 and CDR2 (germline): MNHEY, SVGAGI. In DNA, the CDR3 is TGTGCCAGCAACAGGGGGGGGCTTGGGGCCAACGTCCTGACTTTC. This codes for CASNRGGLGANVLTF.

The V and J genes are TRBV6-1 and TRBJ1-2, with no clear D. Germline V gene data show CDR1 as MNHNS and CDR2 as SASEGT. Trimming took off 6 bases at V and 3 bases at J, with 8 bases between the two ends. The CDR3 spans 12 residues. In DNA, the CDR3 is TGTGCCAGCAGCCCGGTGGACTATGGCTACACCTTC. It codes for CASSPVDYGYTF.

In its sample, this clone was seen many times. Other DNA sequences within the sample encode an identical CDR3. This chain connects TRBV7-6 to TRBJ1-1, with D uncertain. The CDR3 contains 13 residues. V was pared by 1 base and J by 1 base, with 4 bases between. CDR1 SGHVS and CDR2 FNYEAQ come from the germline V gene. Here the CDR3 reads CASSLEQNTEAFF. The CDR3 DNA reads TGTGCCAGCAGCTTAGAGCAGAACACTGAAGCTTTCTTT.

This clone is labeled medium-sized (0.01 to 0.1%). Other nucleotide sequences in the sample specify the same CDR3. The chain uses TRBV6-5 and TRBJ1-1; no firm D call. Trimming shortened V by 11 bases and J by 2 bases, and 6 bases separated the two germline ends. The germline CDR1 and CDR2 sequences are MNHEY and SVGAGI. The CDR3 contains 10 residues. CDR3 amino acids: CAGRNTEAFF. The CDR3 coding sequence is TGTGCCGGGAGAAACACTGAAGCTTTCTTT.

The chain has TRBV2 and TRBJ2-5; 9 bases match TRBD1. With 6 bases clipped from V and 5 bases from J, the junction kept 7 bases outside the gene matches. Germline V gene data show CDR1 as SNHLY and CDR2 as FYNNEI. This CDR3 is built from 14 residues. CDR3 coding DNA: TGTGCCAGCAGGAAACAGGGGGCCCGGGAGACCCAGTACTTC. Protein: CASRKQGARETQYF.

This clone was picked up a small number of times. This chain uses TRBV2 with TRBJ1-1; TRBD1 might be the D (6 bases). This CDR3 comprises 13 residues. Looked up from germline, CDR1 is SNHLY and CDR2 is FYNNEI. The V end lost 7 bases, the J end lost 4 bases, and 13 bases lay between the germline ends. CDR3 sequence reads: CASNKDRITEAFF. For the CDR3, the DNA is TGTGCCAGCAATAAGGACAGAATCACTGAAGCTTTCTTT.

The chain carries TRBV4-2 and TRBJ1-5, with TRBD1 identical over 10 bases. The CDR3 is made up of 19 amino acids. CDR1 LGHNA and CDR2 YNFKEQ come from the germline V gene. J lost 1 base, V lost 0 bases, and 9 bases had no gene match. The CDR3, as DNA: TGTGCCAGCAGCCAAGATCAAGGACAGGGGGAAATGAGCAATCAGCCCCAGCATTTT. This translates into CASSQDQGQGEMSNQPQHF.